The 20 T cell receptor beta chains below were found in one sample sequenced in a study of T cell responses to AZD1222 COVID-19 vaccine. The protocol was immunoSEQ multiplex PCR, while the TCRdb copy is restricted to in-frame clones and leaves out a portion. The sample records fewer than 200,000 clones, approximately 90% being singletons. This material consisted of peripheral blood, taken 28 days after the second dose of the MenACWY control vaccine. These receptor sequences come from an adult who received the MenACWY meningococcal vaccine as a control.

The chain links TRBV19 to TRBJ1-1; no firm D call. V shed 0 bases and J shed 1 base, with 9 bases lying between them. Germline values: CDR1 LNHDA, CDR2 SQIVND (reference sequence). This CDR3 region has 15 residues. The CDR3 nucleotides are TGTGCCAGTAGTATAGAGGTAGATGGGAACACTGAAGCTTTCTTT. It is translated as CASSIEVDGNTEAFF.

V is TRBV27 and J is TRBJ1-5; TRBD1 aligns across 10 bases. CDR1 and CDR2 from the germline V gene are MNHEY and SMNVEV (reference sequence). Trimming took 6 bases from V and 3 from J; bases not matched to a gene: 8. The CDR3 sequence is 16 residues long. In DNA form, the CDR3 reads TGTGCCAGCAGACAAAAGGGACAGGGGCTCAATCAGCCCCAGCATTTT. It codes for CASRQKGQGLNQPQHF.

The CDR3 protein is CASSLPLAGGIYNEQFF. For the CDR3, the DNA is TGTGCCAGCAGCCTCCCACTAGCGGGAGGGATCTACAATGAGCAGTTCTTC. The V and J genes are TRBV3-1 (or the pseudogene TRBV3-2) and TRBJ2-1, with 13 bases that match TRBD2. CDR1 and CDR2 (germline): LGHDT, YNNKEL (reference sequence). V shed 4 bases and J 3 bases; nucleotides not matched to a gene: 6. The CDR3 loop spans 17 amino acids.

The V call is TRBV7-3, the J call TRBJ1-1; D might be TRBD1 (5 bases). Deletions cut 5 bases from V and 1 base from J, with 8 bases between. The CDR3 runs 13 residues. CDR1 and CDR2 (germline): SGHTA, FQGTGA. CDR3 bases: TGTGCCAGCAGCCGAGGACAGAACACTGAAGCTTTCTTT. Protein product: CASSRGQNTEAFF.

The CDR3 spells CASSRGFGDEQYF. Here the CDR3 DNA reads TGTGCCAGTAGTCGGGGGTTCGGCGACGAGCAGTACTTC. This chain joins TRBV19 and TRBJ2-7; possible D gene TRBD2, 6 bases. Trimming left V 5 bases short and J 5 bases short, with 13 bases between. Germline V lookup: CDR1 LNHDA, CDR2 SQIVND (reference sequence). CDR3 length equals 13 residues. The entire variable domain, with the rest obtained from reference TRBV19 and TRBJ2-7, is as follows: DGGITQSPKYLFRKEGQNVTLSCEQNLNHDAMYWYRQDPGQGLRLIYYSQIVNDFQKGDIAEGYSVSREKKESFPLTVTSAQKNPTAFYLCASSRGFGDEQYFGPGTRLTVT.

The chain combines TRBV5-1 with TRBJ2-7, with 7 bases aligning to TRBD1. This CDR3 contains 16 residues. V gave up 1 base and J gave up 3 bases; unmatched junction bases: 10. The germline V gene encodes CDR1 SGHRS and CDR2 YFSETQ. The CDR3 here is CASSLSPDRNLYEQYF. The CDR3 DNA reads TGCGCCAGCAGCTTGTCCCCGGACAGGAACCTCTACGAGCAGTACTTC.

This clone occurred once. Other DNA sequences from this sample encode an identical CDR3 as well. The chain joins TRBV5-1 to TRBJ1-5; 7 nucleotides agree with TRBD1. From germline, CDR1 is SGHRS and CDR2 YFSETQ. The trim removed 3 bases at V and 2 bases at J, leaving 2 bases unmatched. CDR3 size: 14 residues. CDR3 region: CASSSGTGNQPQHF. The CDR3 DNA reads TGCGCCAGCAGCTCCGGGACAGGCAATCAGCCCCAGCATTTT.

The V and J genes are TRBV5-1 and TRBJ1-2; tentative D call: TRBD1 (6 bases). The CDR3 is 13 residues long. Per the germline V gene, CDR1 is SGHRS and CDR2 is YFSETQ. Trimming took off 2 bases at V and 8 bases at J, with 13 bases between the two ends. CDR3 sequence reads: CASSFGNRAGYTF. CDR3 DNA sequence: TGCGCCAGCAGCTTTGGAAACAGGGCGGGCTACACCTTC.

This rearrangement joins TRBV5-4 to TRBJ1-5; the D gene is possibly TRBD1 (5 bases). This CDR3 contains 17 residues. V lost 4 bases and J 0 bases, leaving 17 bases between the germline ends. Germline V CDR1 and CDR2: SGHNT, YYREEE (reference sequence). CDR3 residues: CASSQFRGGRSNQPQHF. CDR3 sequence (DNA): TGTGCCAGCAGCCAATTCCGGGGGGGTCGTAGCAATCAGCCCCAGCATTTT.

The CDR3 spells CASRAGEATQYF. Here the CDR3 DNA reads TGTGCCAGCAGAGCGGGGGAGGCGACGCAGTATTTT. This sequence joins TRBV6-5 and TRBJ2-3, with TRBD2 identical over 8 bases. The germline V gene has CDR1 MNHEY and CDR2 SVGAGI. Trimming cost V 6 bases and J 9 bases; bases outside gene matches: 5. The CDR3 totals 12 residues.

This chain joins TRBV27 and TRBJ2-1; D is uncertain. This CDR3 is built from 15 residues. Deletions cut 3 bases from V and 1 base from J, with 10 bases between. Germline CDR1 is MNHEY and CDR2 is SMNVEV (reference sequence). Here the CDR3 reads CASSFVGMSYNEQFF. DNA for the CDR3: TGTGCCAGCAGTTTTGTGGGCATGTCCTACAATGAGCAGTTCTTC.

In its sample, this clone was seen once. The V call is TRBV10-3, the J call TRBJ2-7; 8 bases map to TRBD1. The CDR3 spans 15 residues. Germline V CDR1 and CDR2: ENHRY, SYGVKD. J gave up 5 bases and V 4 bases, and 10 bases lay outside the gene matches. The chain's CDR3 is CAISVAGQGSNEQYF. The CDR3 DNA reads as TGTGCCATCAGTGTTGCAGGACAGGGTAGTAACGAGCAGTACTTC.

The V call is TRBV19, the J call TRBJ1-2; no reliable D call. The germline V gene has CDR1 LNHDA and CDR2 SQIVND (reference sequence). The ends were cut back, 2 bases at V and 7 bases at J, with 26 bases in the middle. This CDR3 is 18 amino acids long. DNA for the CDR3: TGTGCCAGTAGTATAAAGGCCTCGACCGACCGTCGGGAGGGTGGCTACACCTTC. Translated: CASSIKASTDRREGGYTF. Complete variable domain (other parts from reference TRBV19 and TRBJ1-2): DGGITQSPKYLFRKEGQNVTLSCEQNLNHDAMYWYRQDPGQGLRLIYYSQIVNDFQKGDIAEGYSVSREKKESFPLTVTSAQKNPTAFYLCASSIKASTDRREGGYTFGSGTRLTVV.

This chain joins TRBV3-1 (or the pseudogene TRBV3-2) and TRBJ2-6; either TRBD1 or TRBD2 may supply D (5 bases each). Trimming pared 3 bases from V and 0 bases from J, leaving 9 bases between. The CDR3 has 16 residues. The germline V gene has CDR1 LGHDT and CDR2 YNNKEL (reference sequence). Here the CDR3 DNA reads TGTGCCAGCAGCCACAGGGAGATCTCTGGGGCCAACGTCCTGACTTTC. This gives the protein CASSHREISGANVLTF.

The chain combines TRBV19 with TRBJ2-3; D is unclear. CDR1 and CDR2 from the germline V gene are LNHDA and SQIVND (reference sequence). V was pared by 0 bases and J by 0 bases, with 13 bases between. The CDR3 length is 17 residues. The CDR3 sequence is CASSIDLADPSTDTQYF. Written as DNA, the CDR3 is TGTGCCAGTAGTATAGATTTGGCCGATCCTAGCACAGATACGCAGTATTTT.

The V and J genes are TRBV10-2 and TRBJ2-4; 11 positions agree with TRBD2. Germline V gene sequence: CDR1 WSHSY, CDR2 SAAADI. V lost 8 bases and J lost 5; bases outside the gene matches: 5. The CDR3 loop spans 14 amino acids. The CDR3 sequence: CASGTSGSENIQYF. CDR3 nucleotides: TGCGCCAGCGGGACTAGCGGTTCCGAAAACATTCAGTACTTC.

V gene TRBV6-5 combines with J gene TRBJ1-2; D uncertain. The length of the CDR3 is 12 residues. The V and J ends lost 4 bases and 3 bases respectively, with 6 bases between them. Germline V gene lookup returns CDR1 MNHEY and CDR2 SVGAGI. The CDR3: CASSSPDYGYTF. CDR3 in DNA: TGTGCCAGCAGTTCCCCTGACTATGGCTACACCTTC.

This sequence joins TRBV25-1 and TRBJ1-4; D is uncertain. There are 13 residues in the CDR3. V was clipped by 6 bases and J by 7 bases, with 12 bases between them. Germline V gene data show CDR1 as MGHDK and CDR2 as SYGVNS. The CDR3 DNA sequence: TGTGCCAGCAGCGGACGTAGCCCTGAAAAACTGTTTTTT. Its translation is CASSGRSPEKLFF. The full variable domain, rest sourced from reference TRBV25-1 and TRBJ1-4, is EADIYQTPRYLVIGTGKKITLECSQTMGHDKMYWYQQDPGMELHLIHYSYGVNSTEKGDLSSESTVSRIRTEHFPLTLESARPSHTSQYLCASSGRSPEKLFFGSGTQLSVL.

The rearrangement joins TRBV11-2 to TRBJ2-4, with 7 bases identical to TRBD1. Germline V gives CDR1 SGHAT, CDR2 FQNNGV. J lost 9 bases, V lost 1 base, and 9 bases had no gene match. The CDR3 is 15 residues long. The CDR3 region is CASSLVLLGGGIQYF. The CDR3 DNA reads as TGTGCCAGCAGCTTAGTCCTTTTAGGGGGCGGCATTCAGTACTTC.

V is TRBV2 and J is TRBJ1-6, with 8 bases that match TRBD1. CDR3 size: 15 residues. With 7 bases clipped from V and 7 bases from J, the junction kept 9 bases outside the gene matches. CDR1 is SNHLY, CDR2 FYNNEI, per germline. CDR3 nucleotides: TGTGCCAGCACCGGGGGGGACAGGTCGAATTCACCCCTCCACTTT. This translates into CASTGGDRSNSPLHF. The variable domain in full, with the rest retrieved from reference TRBV2 and TRBJ1-6, is EPEVTQTPSHQVTQMGQEVILRCVPISNHLYFYWYRQILGQKVEFLVSFYNNEISEKSEIFDDQFSVERPDGSNFTLKIRSTKLEDSAMYFCASTGGDRSNSPLHFGNGTRLTVT.